Listed here is a single T cell receptor beta chain. Its antigen is currently unknown. The isolated RNA, all of it, was reverse transcribed, so expressed TCRB transcripts were what got sequenced. Clones were read by immunoSEQ multiplex PCR, and TCRdb kept only the in-frame ones, dropping some. The table has 600,000 to 700,000 clones, around 11% seen once; the top ten hold around 0.12%. The data are from a study of beta chain features in type 1 diabetes. Study context: Some 99 million sorted cells were examined across all samples. Study-wide findings and caveats: VDJ junctions from patients with type 1 diabetes contained fewer insertions and more deletions. People with Type 1 diabetes carried modestly yet significantly shorter TCRB CDR3s in all four CD4+ subsets.

Purity of each sorted population was above 98%. CDR3 length equals 14 residues. Trimming stripped 2 bases from V and 0 bases from J, with 5 bases between. CDR1 is MGHRA and CDR2 is YSYEKL in the germline V gene. The V call is TRBV4-1, the J call TRBJ1-3; D call uncertain. Sequencing was performed on naive CD4+ T cells from blood. The receptor was isolated from a young man with type 1 diabetes. The CDR3 coding sequence is TGCGCCAGCAGCCAATGGTACTCTGGAAACACCATATATTTT. This encodes CASSQWYSGNTIYF.